This entry features one TCR beta chain sequence. As yet, its antigen is unknown. By 5'RACE template switching, TCR cDNA was produced, with a universal primer site and UMIs added in the process. TCRdb redid the calling of the 5' RACE reads with MiXCR, one entry per CDR3 protein. This repertoire shows around 550,000 distinct CDR3 sequences, 15% to 20% found once; its top ten account for 14%. This sample was taken from a study of T cells after yellow fever vaccination. About the research overall: Researchers used SMART-Seq v4 Ultra Low Input to prepare fractions that had low cell numbers.

Overall study results and limits: The booster saw the reappearance of most primary-vaccination clones (about 95% CD4, less than 90% CD8). From the bulk population, abundant clonotypes could contaminate and appear within FACS-sorted repertoires.

The source material was PBMCs, sampled 15 days after the yellow fever booster vaccination. This receptor was taken from a man aged 30 to 45 who received the YFV17D yellow fever vaccine.

Here the CDR3 DNA reads TGTGCCAGCAGCGTAGCCTCCCGGGACGAGCAGTACTTC. Amino acid sequence: CASSVASRDEQYF. The chain is built from TRBV9 and TRBJ2-7; D is ambiguous. V shed 0 bases and J shed 5 bases, with 9 bases lying between them. Germline V CDR1 and CDR2: SGDLS, YYNGEE. The CDR3 sequence is 13 residues long.